The sequence of this TCR beta chain was determined in a study of control samples from healthy donors and cancer patients. V lost 6 bases and J lost 4, with 18 bases in between. Germline V gives CDR1 MDHEN, CDR2 SYDVKM. The CDR3 has 15 amino acids. The repertoire was sequenced with immunoSEQ multiplex PCR; TCRdb's copy has only in-frame clones and lacks some. The sample includes under 70,000 clones, 95% to 97% of them seen just once. This rearrangement joins TRBV28 to TRBJ1-1; D call uncertain. What was sequenced was blood. This receptor was obtained from a woman aged 18-29 years in good health. The CDR3 is CASRARGGPITEAFF. As DNA, the CDR3 is TGTGCCAGCAGGGCGAGAGGCGGGCCGATCACTGAAGCTTTCTTT.